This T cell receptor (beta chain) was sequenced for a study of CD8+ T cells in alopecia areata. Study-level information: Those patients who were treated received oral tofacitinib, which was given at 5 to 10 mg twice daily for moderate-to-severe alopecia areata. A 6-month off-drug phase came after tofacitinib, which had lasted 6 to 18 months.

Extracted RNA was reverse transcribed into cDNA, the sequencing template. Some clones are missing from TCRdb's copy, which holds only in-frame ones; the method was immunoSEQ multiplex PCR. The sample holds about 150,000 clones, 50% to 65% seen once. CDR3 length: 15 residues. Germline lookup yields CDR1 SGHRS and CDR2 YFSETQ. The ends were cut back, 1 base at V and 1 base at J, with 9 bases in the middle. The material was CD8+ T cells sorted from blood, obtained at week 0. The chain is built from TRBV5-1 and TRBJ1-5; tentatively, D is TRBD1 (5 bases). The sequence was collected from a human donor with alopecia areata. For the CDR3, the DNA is TGCGCCAGCAGCTTGCGAGGGGCGAGCAATCAGCCCCAGCATTTT. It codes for CASSLRGASNQPQHF. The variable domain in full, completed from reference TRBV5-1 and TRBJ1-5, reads KAGVTQTPRYLIKTRGQQVTLSCSPISGHRSVSWYQQTPGQGLQFLFEYFSETQRNKGNFPGRFSGRQFSNSRSEMNVSTLELGDSALYLCASSLRGASNQPQHFGDGTRLSIL.